The 29 T cell receptor beta chains listed next were all sequenced from one sample in a study of technical replicates of blood from several donors (dated by TCRdb to about 2017). The library was produced with the immunoSEQ multiplex PCR assay. TCRdb obtained this table from immuneACCESS and retained in-frame rearrangements with V and J assigned. These tables miss some clones; where compared with another copy, unresolved V genes account for less than half of the shortfall, and the remainder is unexplained. Here the sample has about 93,000 clones; 95% occur a single time. Just over 0.25% of the sample rests with the top ten. Sequencing used T cells isolated from PBMCs. The source of these receptors is a human donor in good health.

The chain uses TRBV27 and TRBJ2-7; 9 bases agree with TRBD1. Germline lookup yields CDR1 MNHEY and CDR2 SMNVEV (reference sequence). The CDR3 consists of 16 residues. V shed 3 bases and J 6 bases; nucleotides not matched to a gene: 12. The CDR3 DNA reads as TGTGCCAGCAGTTTTTCAGGATACAGGGGGCGCGGCGAGCAGTACTTC. Protein: CASSFSGYRGRGEQYF.

This rearrangement joins TRBV19 to TRBJ2-7, with TRBD1 matching over 8 bases. V shed 5 bases and J 6 bases; nucleotides not matched to a gene: 15. The CDR3 length is 16 residues. Germline values: CDR1 LNHDA, CDR2 SQIVND (reference sequence). The CDR3 reads CASSSQGAGTPTEQYF. The CDR3 DNA sequence: TGTGCCAGTAGTTCTCAGGGGGCAGGGACTCCCACCGAGCAGTACTTC.

V usage is TRBV7-3 and J usage is TRBJ2-1; 12 positions agree with TRBD2. V lost 1 base, J lost 8 bases, and 12 bases stayed unmatched. The CDR3 loop spans 18 amino acids. Per germline, CDR1 SGHTA and CDR2 FQGTGA. The CDR3 DNA reads as TGTGCCAGCAGCTTAAGGCCCCCACTAGCGGGGGGTGTCGATGAGCAGTTCTTC. It translates to CASSLRPPLAGGVDEQFF. The full variable domain, its missing parts supplied by reference TRBV7-3 and TRBJ2-1, is GAGVSQTPSNKVTEKGKYVELRCDPISGHTALYWYRQSLGQGPEFLIYFQGTGAADDSGLPNDRFFAVRPEGSVSTLKIQRTERGDSAVYLCASSLRPPLAGGVDEQFFGPGTRLTVL.

The gene calls are TRBV7-8 and TRBJ2-1; D is unclear. There are 14 residues in the CDR3. CDR1 is SGHVS and CDR2 is FQNEAQ in the germline V gene. Trimming removed 1 base at V and 4 bases at J, with 8 bases between. In DNA, the CDR3 is TGTGCCAGCAGCTTAGACCTAACGTACAATGAGCAGTTCTTC. Its translation is CASSLDLTYNEQFF.

This chain connects TRBV7-8 to TRBJ2-7; the match to TRBD2 covers 11 bases. After removal of 8 bases from V and 2 bases from J, the junction contained 11 bases not matched to a gene. This CDR3 region has 16 residues. Germline CDR1 is SGHVS and CDR2 is FQNEAQ. CDR3 in amino acids: CASGQLGTSGTYEQYF. CDR3 bases: TGTGCCAGCGGCCAGTTGGGGACTAGCGGTACCTACGAGCAGTACTTC. Combining the CDR3 with reference TRBV7-8 and TRBJ2-7 gives the whole variable domain GAGVSQSPRYKVAKRGQDVALRCDPISGHVSLFWYQQALGQGPEFLTYFQNEAQLDKSGLPSDRFFAERPEGSVSTLKIQRTQQEDSAVYLCASGQLGTSGTYEQYFGPGTRLTVT.

V usage is TRBV11-2 and J usage is TRBJ2-3, with 12 bases matching TRBD2. J lost 2 bases, V lost 5 bases, and 14 bases had no gene match. In germline, CDR1 is SGHAT, CDR2 FQNNGV. This CDR3 region has 19 residues. The CDR3 reads CASSPGLAGTSMDTDTQYF. DNA for the CDR3: TGTGCCAGCAGCCCGGGACTAGCGGGTACCTCCATGGACACAGATACGCAGTATTTT.

This chain joins TRBV25-1 and TRBJ1-5; D might be TRBD1 (5 bases). V lost 3 bases and J 4 bases, leaving 13 bases between the germline ends. CDR1 MGHDK and CDR2 SYGVNS come from the germline V gene. This CDR3 is 15 amino acids long. The CDR3 sequence is CASSDSPGLNQPQHF. The CDR3 DNA follows: TGTGCCAGCAGTGATTCCCCGGGACTTAATCAGCCCCAGCATTTT.

V and J are TRBV6-1 and TRBJ1-1, with D unclear. Trimming took off 2 bases at V and 1 base at J, with 14 bases between the two ends. Germline V gene data show CDR1 as MNHNS and CDR2 as SASEGT. The CDR3 totals 16 residues. The CDR3: CASSEWSPGRNTEAFF. CDR3 DNA sequence: TGTGCCAGCAGTGAATGGTCTCCCGGGAGGAACACTGAAGCTTTCTTT.

The rearrangement links TRBV6-5 to TRBJ1-1, with D possibly TRBD1 on 5 matching bases. The CDR3 consists of 15 residues. Per the germline V gene, CDR1 is MNHEY and CDR2 is SVGAGI. With 6 bases removed from V and 0 bases from J, the gap between germline ends came to 14 bases. Here the CDR3 reads CASSPTGPVNTEAFF. CDR3 DNA sequence: TGTGCCAGCAGCCCCACAGGTCCAGTGAACACTGAAGCTTTCTTT.

The V call is TRBV19, the J call TRBJ1-5; TRBD1 is a possible D gene (6 bases). The length of the CDR3 is 14 residues. Trimming stripped 3 bases from V and 6 bases from J, with 12 bases between. CDR1 is LNHDA, CDR2 SQIVND, per germline (reference sequence). Here the CDR3 reads CASSIGQGPQPQHF. As DNA, the CDR3 is TGTGCCAGTAGTATCGGGCAGGGGCCTCAGCCCCAGCATTTT.

The table lists this clone with many counts. V usage is TRBV11-2 and J usage is TRBJ1-3; TRBD1 might be the D (6 bases). Trimming removed 4 bases from V and 0 bases from J, with 7 bases in between. The CDR3 covers 14 residues. CDR1 SGHAT and CDR2 FQNNGV come from the germline V gene. The CDR3 nucleotides read TGTGCCAGCAGCTCGGGACACTCTGGAAACACCATATATTTT. It codes for CASSSGHSGNTIYF.

The J gene is TRBJ2-7, the V gene TRBV5-5; D might be TRBD1 (6 bases). The germline gives CDR1 SGHKS, CDR2 YYEKEE (reference sequence). This CDR3 spans 11 amino acids. The germline V and J ends were trimmed by 7 bases and 3 bases, with 8 bases remaining between them. The CDR3 is CASSGDYEQYF. The DNA for the CDR3 is TGTGCCAGCTCAGGGGACTACGAGCAGTACTTC.

This rearrangement joins TRBV19 to TRBJ2-7; TRBD2 is a possible D gene (6 bases). Germline CDR1 reads LNHDA; CDR2 reads SQIVND (reference sequence). This CDR3 has 13 amino acids. Trimming stripped 7 bases from V and 1 base from J, with 11 bases between. The CDR3 bases are TGTGCCAGTAATGGCGGGAATTCCTACGAGCAGTACTTC. Its protein is CASNGGNSYEQYF.

The rearrangement joins TRBV28 to TRBJ1-1; tentatively, D is TRBD1 (5 bases). Between the trimmed V and J ends, which lost 6 bases and 4 bases, there was a span of 18 bases. The germline gives CDR1 MDHEN, CDR2 SYDVKM. The CDR3 loop spans 15 amino acids. CDR3 nucleotide sequence: TGTGCCAGCAGCACCACGGGGGGGGGTGGCACTGAAGCTTTCTTT. This translates into CASSTTGGGGTEAFF.

This clone was found once. This rearrangement joins TRBV9 to TRBJ1-1, with unresolved D. The germline gives CDR1 SGDLS, CDR2 YYNGEE. The CDR3 is 12 residues long. V lost 7 bases and J lost 7, with 14 bases in between. Written as DNA, the CDR3 is TGTGCCAGCTCCCCAAGCGTTGGTGAAGCTTTCTTT. Its translation is CASSPSVGEAFF. The full variable domain, in which reference TRBV9 and TRBJ1-1 provide the parts outside the CDR3, is DSGVTQTPKHLITATGQRVTLRCSPRSGDLSVYWYQQSLDQGLQFLIQYYNGEERAKGNILERFSAQQFPDLHSELNLSSLELGDSALYFCASSPSVGEAFFGQGTRLTVV.

This chain connects TRBV27 to TRBJ1-4, with D maybe TRBD1 (5 bases). Germline V CDR1 and CDR2: MNHEY, SMNVEV (reference sequence). Deletions cut 7 bases from V and 4 bases from J, with 13 bases between. The CDR3 sequence is 14 residues long. The CDR3 DNA is TGTGCCAGCAAAATGACAGAGAATAATGAAAAACTGTTTTTT. This gives the protein CASKMTENNEKLFF. Full variable domain (outside the CDR3, taken from reference TRBV27 and TRBJ1-4): EAQVTQNPRYLITVTGKKLTVTCSQNMNHEYMSWYRQDPGLGLRQIYYSMNVEVTDKGDVPEGYKVSRKEKRNFPLILESPSPNQTSLYFCASKMTENNEKLFFGSGTQLSVL.

The chain employs TRBV12-5 and TRBJ2-1; weak D call: TRBD1 (5 bases). Germline lookup yields CDR1 LGHNT and CDR2 FRNRAP. Trimming cost V 6 bases and J 2 bases, with 14 bases left between them. The CDR3 totals 15 residues. Here the CDR3 reads CASGHRQTPYNEQFF. CDR3 bases: TGTGCTAGTGGCCACAGACAGACTCCCTACAATGAGCAGTTCTTC.

The genes are TRBV5-4 and TRBJ1-5; 7 bases align to TRBD1. Losses at the gene ends were 2 bases for V and 1 base for J; bases not matched to a gene: 12. The CDR3 extends over 18 amino acids. The V gene's germline CDR1 is SGHNT and CDR2 YYREEE (reference sequence). CDR3 DNA: TGTGCCAGCAGCTTTAGCTCCGGACAGGCGTGGAGCAATCAGCCCCAGCATTTT. Protein product: CASSFSSGQAWSNQPQHF.

The V call is TRBV28, the J call TRBJ2-7; 9 nucleotides align to TRBD1. CDR3 length: 13 amino acids. J lost 3 bases, V lost 6 bases, and 3 bases had no gene match. Germline-derived CDR1 and CDR2 are MDHEN and SYDVKM. The CDR3 loop reads CASSLGQGYEQYF. The DNA for the CDR3 is TGTGCCAGCAGCCTGGGACAGGGCTACGAGCAGTACTTC.

J is TRBJ1-2 and V is TRBV5-5, with a weak D call TRBD1 (6 bases). This CDR3 contains 12 residues. Germline lookup yields CDR1 SGHKS and CDR2 YYEKEE (reference sequence). Deletions cut 1 base from V and 7 bases from J, with 8 bases between. DNA for the CDR3: TGTGCCAGCAGCTTGACAGGGCTTGGCTACACCTTC. The encoded protein is CASSLTGLGYTF.

The chain uses TRBV6-1 and TRBJ1-2; TRBD1 matches 7 bases. From germline, CDR1 is MNHNS and CDR2 SASEGT. This CDR3 spans 14 amino acids. With V trimmed by 6 bases and J by 4 bases, 8 bases remained unmatched. CDR3 coding DNA: TGTGCCAGCAGGGCGACAGGGACCTCCTATGGCTACACCTTC. Amino acid sequence: CASRATGTSYGYTF.

J is TRBJ1-1 and V is TRBV21-1; the DNA was not used to check the table's D call, TRBD1. TRBV21-1 is a listed pseudogene. This CDR3 spans 15 amino acids. This chain's CDR3 is CASSGQDRGNTEAFF. CDR3 nucleotides: TGTGCCAGCAGCGGGCAGGACAGGGGAAACACTGAAGCTTTCTTT.

V gene TRBV14 combines with J gene TRBJ2-3, with TRBD1 matching 10 bases. Germline CDR1 SGHDN, CDR2 FVKESK. The CDR3 covers 18 residues. V lost 4 bases to trimming and J lost 0 bases; unmatched junction nucleotides: 10. The CDR3: CASSRGQGTVSSTDTQYF. Here the CDR3 DNA reads TGTGCCAGCAGCCGGGGACAGGGGACTGTCTCTAGCACAGATACGCAGTATTTT.

The CDR3 loop is CASDYTAKRGQPQHF. In DNA, the CDR3 is TGTGCCAGCGATTATACGGCCAAGCGGGGGCAGCCCCAGCATTTT. V is TRBV28 and J is TRBJ1-5; weak D call: TRBD1 (5 bases). V lost 8 bases and J lost 7, with 21 bases in between. Germline V gene lookup returns CDR1 MDHEN and CDR2 SYDVKM. This CDR3 comprises 15 residues.

V and J are TRBV15 and TRBJ2-2; no clear D gene. CDR1 is LNHNV and CDR2 is YYDKDF in the germline V gene (reference sequence). Trimming took 2 bases from V and 0 from J, leaving 10 bases between them. This CDR3 is 16 amino acids long. CDR3 protein: CATSRIDNPNTGELFF. As DNA, the CDR3 is TGTGCCACCAGCAGAATAGACAACCCGAACACCGGGGAGCTGTTTTTT.

This sequence joins TRBV7-8 and TRBJ1-2; 8 nucleotides match TRBD1. Germline lookup yields CDR1 SGHVS and CDR2 FQNEAQ. The CDR3 length is 14 residues. The trim removed 5 bases at V and 4 bases at J, leaving 6 bases unmatched. This chain's CDR3 is CASSRDRTSYGYTF. CDR3 bases: TGTGCCAGCAGCCGGGACAGGACCTCCTATGGCTACACCTTC.

The genes are TRBV5-6 and TRBJ1-6; no definite D call. This CDR3 has 15 amino acids. Germline CDR1 SGHDT, CDR2 YYEEEE. V lost 0 bases, J lost 9 bases, and 13 bases lay in between. This chain's CDR3 is CASSLDYQGSSPLHF. In DNA form, the CDR3 reads TGTGCCAGCAGCTTGGACTACCAAGGCAGTTCACCCCTCCACTTT.

This clone appeared once. J is TRBJ2-2 and V is TRBV7-9, with TRBD1 as a possible D gene (5 bases). V lost 11 bases to trimming and J lost 4 bases, with 14 bases between them. From germline, CDR1 is SEHNR and CDR2 FQNEAQ (reference sequence). The CDR3 runs to 13 residues. CDR3 sequence (DNA): TGTGCCTACAGGCCCCTTGCCACCGGGGAGCTGTTTTTT. It specifies CAYRPLATGELFF.

The chain is built from TRBV5-4 and TRBJ1-3; tentatively, D is TRBD1 (5 bases). The CDR3 is 16 amino acids. V was cut by 3 bases and J by 4 bases, with 17 bases left in between. Germline CDR1 and CDR2: SGHNT and YYREEE (reference sequence). CDR3 residues: CASSWTGGFSGNTIYF. Here the CDR3 DNA reads TGTGCCAGCAGCTGGACCGGGGGTTTTTCAGGAAACACCATATATTTT.